One and the same sample provided the 19 T cell receptor beta chains below, sequenced in a study of radiotherapy plus CTLA-4 blockade in lung cancer. Generated by immunoSEQ multiplex PCR, the TCRdb table keeps only in-frame clones and is missing some. The sample shows roughly 54,000 clones, 70% to 85% of them seen only once. The starting material was peripheral blood, obtained from a patient treated with radiotherapy plus ipilimumab. The receptors stem from a human donor with non-small cell lung cancer who had a partial response to radiotherapy plus ipilimumab.

The chain links TRBV4-1 to TRBJ1-5; 9 bases line up with TRBD1. V lost 4 bases, J lost 6 bases, and 7 bases stayed unmatched. Germline V gene data show CDR1 as MGHRA and CDR2 as YSYEKL. The CDR3 runs to 15 residues. The CDR3 coding sequence is TGCGCCAGCAGCCCCGGGGACAGGGACGGTCAGCCCCAGCATTTT. Translating gives CASSPGDRDGQPQHF.

The CDR3 is CASSEQISYTEAFF. The CDR3 region has the DNA TGTGCCAGCAGTGAACAGATAAGTTACACTGAAGCTTTCTTT. The V and J genes are TRBV6-1 and TRBJ1-1; the D is unclear. The CDR3 covers 14 residues. From germline, CDR1 is MNHNS and CDR2 SASEGT. V was shortened by 2 bases and J by 3 bases, with 10 bases between the two germline ends.

This rearrangement joins TRBV7-2 to TRBJ1-6; D might be TRBD1 (6 bases). The germline V and J ends were trimmed by 5 bases and 13 bases, with 12 bases remaining between them. In germline, CDR1 is SGHTA, CDR2 FQGNSA. The CDR3 has 12 amino acids. Here the CDR3 DNA reads TGTGCCAGCAGCATACAACAGGGTCCCCTCCACTTT. Protein sequence: CASSIQQGPLHF.

The chain combines TRBV30 with TRBJ2-3, with 10 bases identical to TRBD2. This CDR3 has 14 residues. In germline, CDR1 is GTSNPN, CDR2 SVGIG (reference sequence). V was pared by 3 bases and J by 3 bases, with 3 bases of the junction left unmatched. DNA for the CDR3: TGTGCCTGGAGAGTAGCGGGGGGAACAGATACGCAGTATTTT. It is translated as CAWRVAGGTDTQYF.

The rearrangement uses TRBV7-2 and TRBJ2-3; 8 nucleotides match TRBD1. The junction had 9 bases not matched to a gene; V was cut back by 5 bases and J by 8 bases. The CDR3 has 14 amino acids. CDR1 SGHTA and CDR2 FQGNSA come from the germline V gene. The CDR3 region has the DNA TGTGCCAGCAGCCAGACAGGGGCCGCAGTTACGCAGTATTTT. Translation gives CASSQTGAAVTQYF.

This sequence joins TRBV5-4 and TRBJ2-1, with 9 bases identical to TRBD2. The J segment lost 7 bases and the V segment lost 4 bases, leaving 12 bases of the junction unmatched. The CDR3 consists of 16 residues. Per germline, CDR1 SGHNT and CDR2 YYREEE (reference sequence). In nucleotides, the CDR3 is TGTGCCAGCAGCGCGGGACTAGCCCCGGATCTGAATGAGCAGTTCTTC. This translates into CASSAGLAPDLNEQFF.

This clone has a handful of counts. V and J are TRBV30 and TRBJ1-2, with a possible D match to TRBD1 (5 bases). V lost 2 bases and J 4 bases, leaving 11 bases between the germline ends. The CDR3 spans 13 residues. Germline V gene data show CDR1 as GTSNPN and CDR2 as SVGIG (reference sequence). This chain's CDR3 is CAWSMEGTYGYTF. The CDR3 DNA sequence: TGTGCCTGGAGTATGGAGGGGACCTATGGCTACACCTTC.

V is TRBV7-9 and J is TRBJ2-1; D may be TRBD2 (5 bases). The CDR3 runs to 12 residues. Germline CDR1 is SEHNR and CDR2 is FQNEAQ (reference sequence). V lost 3 bases, J lost 10 bases, and 10 bases lay in between. CDR3 DNA: TGTGCCAGCAGCTTTGGACTCGGGGAGCAGTTCTTC. Encoded protein: CASSFGLGEQFF.

In its sample, this clone was seen a few times. The chain has TRBV5-1 and TRBJ1-2; no clear D. CDR3 length: 12 amino acids. Deletions cut 5 bases from V and 7 bases from J, with 12 bases between. CDR1 and CDR2 (germline): SGHRS, YFSETQ. CDR3 nucleotide sequence: TGCGCCAGCAGGCTCCCCGAGGGTGGCTACACCTTC. This codes for CASRLPEGGYTF.

The gene calls are TRBV19 and TRBJ2-6; 9 nucleotides line up with TRBD1. CDR1 LNHDA and CDR2 SQIVND come from the germline V gene (reference sequence). This CDR3 spans 19 amino acids. The trim removed 3 bases at V and 1 base at J, leaving 10 bases unmatched. The CDR3 loop reads CASSISGTGTHSGANVLTF. In nucleotides, the CDR3 is TGTGCCAGTAGTATCTCCGGGACAGGGACTCATTCTGGGGCCAACGTCCTGACTTTC.

V usage is TRBV9 and J usage is TRBJ1-1; 8 bases line up with TRBD1. Per germline, CDR1 SGDLS and CDR2 YYNGEE. The CDR3 runs 13 residues. V was clipped by 4 bases and J by 5 bases; unmatched bases: 4. CDR3: CASSYTGGTEAFF. The CDR3 coding sequence is TGTGCCAGCAGCTATACAGGGGGAACTGAAGCTTTCTTT.

This sequence joins TRBV4-3 and TRBJ2-1, with 16 bases identical to TRBD2. J was trimmed by 9 bases and V by 0 bases; bases with no gene match: 8. This CDR3 has 18 residues. From germline, CDR1 is LGHNA and CDR2 YSLEER. DNA for the CDR3: TGCGCCAGCAGCCAAGAGGGACTAGCGGGGGGGCCCTACGGTGAGCAGTTCTTC. Translation gives CASSQEGLAGGPYGEQFF.

This sequence joins TRBV9 and TRBJ2-7, with 12 bases lining up with TRBD1. CDR3 length: 14 residues. V trimming: 3 bases; J trimming: 5 bases; junction bases outside the gene matches: 3. Germline V gene sequence: CDR1 SGDLS, CDR2 YYNGEE. The CDR3, as DNA: TGTGCCAGCAGCGCCGGGACAGGGGGCAACGAGCAGTACTTC. Translating gives CASSAGTGGNEQYF.

This clone was seen only a few times. This chain joins TRBV7-9 and TRBJ1-2; 10 bases align to TRBD1. This CDR3 is 16 amino acids long. V shed 5 bases, J shed 4 bases, and the junction held 10 bases outside the gene matches. The germline CDR1 and CDR2 sequences are SEHNR and FQNEAQ (reference sequence). CDR3 sequence (DNA): TGTGCCAGCAGCCCGTGGCCGGGACAGGGGTCCTATGGCTACACCTTC. Encoded protein: CASSPWPGQGSYGYTF.

The rearrangement uses TRBV23-1 and TRBJ2-7, with D possibly matching TRBD1 (5 bases). TRBV23-1 is an open reading frame, and its role is uncertain. This CDR3 contains 16 residues. The germline V and J ends were trimmed by 7 bases and 3 bases, with 22 bases remaining between them. The CDR3 region has the DNA TGCGCCAGCAAGCTTGATGGTAGAGCTGACAGCTACGAGCAGTACTTC. It translates to CASKLDGRADSYEQYF.

V usage is TRBV27 and J usage is TRBJ2-1; tentative D call: TRBD2 (7 bases). Germline V CDR1 and CDR2: MNHEY, SMNVEV (reference sequence). The CDR3 extends over 15 amino acids. Trimming shortened V by 7 bases and J by 5 bases, and 18 bases separated the two germline ends. The chain's CDR3 is CASTKFGGGHNEQFF. The CDR3 DNA reads as TGTGCCAGCACTAAATTTGGGGGGGGGCACAATGAGCAGTTCTTC.

This clone showed up just a few times. The chain joins TRBV7-2 to TRBJ1-2; D ambiguous. The CDR3 runs to 14 residues. Germline-derived CDR1 and CDR2 are SGHTA and FQGNSA. V gave up 5 bases and J gave up 4 bases, with 14 bases separating them. The CDR3 is CASSPGGARYGYTF. The CDR3 DNA is TGTGCCAGCAGCCCAGGTGGCGCGCGCTATGGCTACACCTTC. Filled out from reference TRBV7-2 and TRBJ1-2, the complete variable domain reads GAGVSQSPSNKVTEKGKDVELRCDPISGHTALYWYRQSLGQGLEFLIYFQGNSAPDKSGLPSDRFSAERTGGSVSTLTIQRTQQEDSAVYLCASSPGGARYGYTFGSGTRLTVV.

The chain carries TRBV25-1 and TRBJ2-7, with 9 bases lining up with TRBD1. The CDR3 loop spans 16 amino acids. Germline assignment: CDR1 MGHDK and CDR2 SYGVNS. V lost 4 bases and J lost 0; bases outside the gene matches: 7. The CDR3 protein is CASSADRGPASYEQYF. The CDR3 nucleotides are TGTGCCAGCAGTGCGGACAGGGGTCCAGCCTCCTACGAGCAGTACTTC.

The V gene is TRBV9, the J gene TRBJ2-2; D not certain. Per the germline V gene, CDR1 is SGDLS and CDR2 is YYNGEE. The length of the CDR3 is 15 residues. The V end lost 3 bases, the J end lost 1 base, and 10 bases lay between the germline ends. CDR3 in amino acids: CASSGLWRNTGELFF. CDR3 sequence (DNA): TGTGCCAGCAGCGGACTCTGGAGGAACACCGGGGAGCTGTTTTTT.